This is a list of T cell receptor beta chains from one sample in a study of blood T cells in healthy people across ages. MiXCR was run by TCRdb on the 5' RACE reads, yielding one entry per CDR3 protein. The sample holds 630,000 or so distinct CDR3 sequences, about a third seen once. The specimen was blood. The receptors were sampled from an elderly woman in good health. Each CDR3 is given with its conserved first and last residue. A D gene is named only where the DNA matches it firmly. Not all rows give a size; the values are once, few, many and, for expanded clones, a class.

D gene	V gene	J gene	clone size	CDR3 DNA	CDR3 protein
TRBD1	TRBV11-2	TRBJ2-5	few	TGTGCCAGCAGCTCTACCGGACAGGGTAGGTACTTC	CASSSTGQGRYF
NA	TRBV23-1	TRBJ1-6	NA	TGCGCCTTCAATACGGGGGCAGCGGATAATTCACCCCTCCACTTT	CAFNTGAADNSPLHF
NA	TRBV4-3	TRBJ2-1	once	TGCGCCAGCAGCCAAGGCGGGCAGGGGGGGAATGAGCAGTTCTTC	CASSQGGQGGNEQFF
NA	TRBV4-1	TRBJ2-7	many	TGCGCCAGCAGCCGTCAAGGAGTGGAAGGCGAGCAGTACTTC	CASSRQGVEGEQYF
NA	TRBV7-3	TRBJ1-1	few	TGTGCCAGCAGCTTGGGGACAACCAACACTGAAGCTTTCTTT	CASSLGTTNTEAFF
NA	TRBV20-1	TRBJ1-5	many	TGCAGTGCTAGCGCCACAACGACAGAGCCCCAGCATTTT	CSASATTTEPQHF
NA	TRBV11-2	TRBJ2-1	few	TGTGCCAGCAGCCTCCTCGGGGGAGCTGGGGTCTACAATGAGCAGTTCTTC	CASSLLGGAGVYNEQFF
TRBD1	TRBV12-5	TRBJ1-5	NA	TGTGCTAGTGGTCCCGAGACAGGGAGCAATCAGCCCCAGCATTTT	CASGPETGSNQPQHF
NA	TRBV12-3/TRBV12-4	TRBJ1-2	NA	TGTGCCAGCAGCGGGACCTCAACTGACTATGGCTACACCTTC	CASSGTSTDYGYTF
NA	TRBV25-1	TRBJ1-1	few	TGTGCCAGCAGTGAGGCGGTCTTCGGCAGTAACACTGAAGCTTTCTTT	CASSEAVFGSNTEAFF
TRBD1	TRBV20-1	TRBJ2-3	NA	TGCAGTGCCCCAGGGGACAGGAGGGACGGTACGCAGTATTTT	CSAPGDRRDGTQYF
NA	TRBV12-3/TRBV12-4	TRBJ2-5	many	TGTGCCAGCAGTCGCTTTTCTAGTCTCAGGGAGACCCAGTACTTC	CASSRFSSLRETQYF
TRBD1	TRBV12-3/TRBV12-4	TRBJ2-7	many	TGTGCCAGCAGTCTGGACAGGGGGGACTACGAGCAGTACTTC	CASSLDRGDYEQYF
TRBD1	TRBV7-2	TRBJ1-6	NA	TGTGCCAGCAGTTCTACAGGGGCGTCACCCCTCCACTTT	CASSSTGASPLHF
NA	TRBV12-3/TRBV12-4	TRBJ2-3	NA	TGTGCCAGCAGCTCAAGGGGAAGTACGCAGTATTTT	CASSSRGSTQYF
TRBD2	TRBV2	TRBJ2-1	many	TGTGCCAGCAGTTTCTCAGCGGGGGCCCTCTACAATGAGCAGTTCTTC	CASSFSAGALYNEQFF
NA	TRBV6-6	TRBJ1-4	many	TGTGCCAGCAGTTACCCGGGGGGGGGTAATGAAAAACTGTTTTTT	CASSYPGGGNEKLFF
TRBD1	TRBV4-1	TRBJ1-1	NA	TGCGCCAGCAGCCAGATAGAGGGTCGGCGGCAGGGGGATACTGAAGCTTTCTTT	CASSQIEGRRQGDTEAFF
NA	TRBV4-1	TRBJ1-2	many	TGCGCCAGCAGCCAAGATGTCTTGCGACAGGTCTATGGCTACACCTTC	CASSQDVLRQVYGYTF
NA	TRBV15	TRBJ2-7	NA	TGTGCCACCAGCAGAGATCTTCACGAGCAGTACTTC	CATSRDLHEQYF
NA	TRBV7-2	TRBJ2-5	NA	TGTGCCAGCAGCCCTACCAGGGGCCGCTACGAGCGGTACTTC	CASSPTRGRYERYF
TRBD1	TRBV7-3	TRBJ2-2	few	TGTGCCAGCAGCTCCGGGACAGGGTTCACCGGGGAGCTGTTTTTT	CASSSGTGFTGELFF
NA	TRBV20-1	TRBJ2-2	NA	TGCAGTGCTGGAGCCCCCGGGAGATCTTACACCGGGGAGCTGTTTTTT	CSAGAPGRSYTGELFF
NA	TRBV6-2/TRBV6-3	TRBJ2-5	NA	TGTGCCAGCAGTTACGGGGGGCCCCTGAAGACCCAGTACTTC	CASSYGGPLKTQYF
TRBD2	TRBV15	TRBJ2-3	few	TGTGCCACCAGCAGAGTTTCAGCGGGGGGCCGCACAGATACGCAGTATTTT	CATSRVSAGGRTDTQYF
NA	TRBV7-3	TRBJ2-1	many	TGTGCCAGCAGCCGACAGACTGGGGATGAGCAGTTCTTC	CASSRQTGDEQFF
TRBD1	TRBV11-2	TRBJ1-4	few	TGTGCCAGCAGCCAGGGGGCAGGGGGGTTTTTCGAGGAACTGTTTTTT	CASSQGAGGFFEELFF
TRBD1	TRBV12-3/TRBV12-4	TRBJ2-7	many	TGTGCCAGCAGTTTTTCGGGACAGGGCTACGAGCAGTACTTC	CASSFSGQGYEQYF
TRBD2	TRBV29-1	TRBJ2-1	many	TGCAGCGTTGAAACCGGGCTAGCGGGGCTCTACAATGAGCAGTTCTTC	CSVETGLAGLYNEQFF
NA	TRBV6-5	TRBJ1-2	many	TGTGCCAGCAGTTCACCAACGGGAGGTGGGAACTATGGCTACACCTTC	CASSSPTGGGNYGYTF
NA	TRBV20-1	TRBJ2-2	many	TGCAGTGCTGGGACTGATAACACCGGGGAGCTGTTTTTT	CSAGTDNTGELFF
TRBD2	TRBV5-5	TRBJ2-7	NA	TGTGCCAGCAGCTTGGGCGCGGGGGAGTGCTACGAGCAGTACTTC	CASSLGAGECYEQYF
TRBD2	TRBV19	TRBJ2-1	once	TGTGCCAGTACCCCGGGACTAGCGGGGGACAGTGAGCAGTTCTTC	CASTPGLAGDSEQFF
TRBD2	TRBV13	TRBJ2-3	NA	TGTGCCAGCAGTCTCCTAGCGGGGGGTGCGTATTTT	CASSLLAGGAYF
NA	TRBV5-1	TRBJ2-7	many	TGCGCCAGCAGCTTGGCCGAGTCGTTGGCCCCCTACGAGCAGTACTTC	CASSLAESLAPYEQYF
TRBD1	TRBV7-8	TRBJ2-3	many	TGTGCCAGCAGCTACCGGACAGGGGGGGATACGCAGTATTTT	CASSYRTGGDTQYF
NA	TRBV7-2	TRBJ2-1	many	TGTGCCAGCAGCTTAGCGATATCAGGCAATGAGCAGTTCTTC	CASSLAISGNEQFF